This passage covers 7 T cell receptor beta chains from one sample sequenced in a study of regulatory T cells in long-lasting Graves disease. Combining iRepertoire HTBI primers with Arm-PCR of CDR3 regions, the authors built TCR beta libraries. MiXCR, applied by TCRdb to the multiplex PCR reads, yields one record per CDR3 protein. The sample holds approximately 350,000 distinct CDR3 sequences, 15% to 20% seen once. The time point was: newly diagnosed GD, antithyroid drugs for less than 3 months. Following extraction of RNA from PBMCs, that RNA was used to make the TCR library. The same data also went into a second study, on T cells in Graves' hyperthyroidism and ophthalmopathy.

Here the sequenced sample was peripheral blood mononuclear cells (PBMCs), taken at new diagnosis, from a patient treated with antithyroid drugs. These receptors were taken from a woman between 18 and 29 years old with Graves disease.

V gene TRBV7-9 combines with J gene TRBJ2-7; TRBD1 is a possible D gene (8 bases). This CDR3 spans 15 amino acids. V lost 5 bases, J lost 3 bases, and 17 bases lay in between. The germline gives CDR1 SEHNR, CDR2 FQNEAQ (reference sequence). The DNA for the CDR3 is TGTGCCAGCAGCCGGACAGGGTGGACTAGCTACGAGCAGTACTTC. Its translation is CASSRTGWTSYEQYF.

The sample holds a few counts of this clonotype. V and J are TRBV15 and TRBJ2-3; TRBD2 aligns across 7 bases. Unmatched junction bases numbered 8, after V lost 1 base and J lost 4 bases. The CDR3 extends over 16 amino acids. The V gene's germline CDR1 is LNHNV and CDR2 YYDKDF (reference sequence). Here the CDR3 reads CATSRGVAGAADTQYF. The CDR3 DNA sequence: TGTGCCACCAGCAGAGGGGTAGCGGGCGCCGCAGATACGCAGTATTTT.

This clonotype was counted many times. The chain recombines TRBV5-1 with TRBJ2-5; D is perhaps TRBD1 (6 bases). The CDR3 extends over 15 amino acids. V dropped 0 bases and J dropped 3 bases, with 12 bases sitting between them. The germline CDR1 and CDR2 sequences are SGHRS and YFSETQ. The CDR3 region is CASSLVQGPEETQYF. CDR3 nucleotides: TGCGCCAGCAGCTTGGTTCAGGGGCCGGAAGAGACCCAGTACTTC.

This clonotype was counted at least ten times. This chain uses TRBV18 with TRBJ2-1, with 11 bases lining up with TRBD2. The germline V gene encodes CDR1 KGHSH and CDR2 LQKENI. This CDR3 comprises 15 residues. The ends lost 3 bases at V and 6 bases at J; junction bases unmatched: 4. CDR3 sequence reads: CASSPASGRRNEQFF. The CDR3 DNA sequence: TGTGCCAGCTCACCCGCTAGCGGGAGGCGCAATGAGCAGTTCTTC.

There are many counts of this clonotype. CDR3 sequence: CASSLAATGYTF. DNA for the CDR3: TGTGCCAGCAGCTTAGCCGCCACAGGCTACACCTTC. V and J are TRBV7-9 and TRBJ1-2; no clear D gene. This CDR3 comprises 12 residues. CDR1 is SEHNR, CDR2 FQNEAQ, per germline (reference sequence). Trimming stripped 0 bases from V and 8 bases from J, with 7 bases between.

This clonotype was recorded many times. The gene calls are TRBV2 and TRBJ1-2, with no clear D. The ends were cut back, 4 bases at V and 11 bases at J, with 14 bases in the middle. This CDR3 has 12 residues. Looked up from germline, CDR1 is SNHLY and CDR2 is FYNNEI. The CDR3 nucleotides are TGTGCCAGCAGTGCCCGCGGCAGTGGGTACACCTTC. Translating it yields CASSARGSGYTF.

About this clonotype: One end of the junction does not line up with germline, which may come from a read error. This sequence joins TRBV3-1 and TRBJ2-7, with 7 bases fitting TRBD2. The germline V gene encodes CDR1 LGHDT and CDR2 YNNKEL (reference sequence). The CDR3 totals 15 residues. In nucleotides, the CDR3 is TGTGCCAGCAGCCGAACTAGCGCCTCGAGCTCCGAGCGGTACTTC. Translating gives CASSRTSASSSERYF.